The 15 T cell receptor beta chains presented below share a single source sample, sequenced in a study of control samples from healthy donors and cancer patients. TCRdb's table, derived via immunoSEQ multiplex PCR, lists solely in-frame clones and lacks some. Here the sample spans 160,000 or so clones, about 95% being singletons. Input material: PBMCs. Receptor source: a man in his sixties with colorectal cancer.

The chain couples TRBV6-5 to TRBJ1-3; D is ambiguous. This CDR3 is built from 16 residues. Germline assignment: CDR1 MNHEY and CDR2 SVGAGI. V gave up 0 bases and J gave up 3 bases, with 12 bases separating them. The CDR3 DNA reads as TGTGCCAGCAGTTACTCAACGGGCAGTCTTGGAAACACCATATATTTT. Amino acid sequence: CASSYSTGSLGNTIYF.

The rearrangement uses TRBV7-2 and TRBJ1-4, with TRBD1 matching over 8 bases. Germline V gene lookup returns CDR1 SGHTA and CDR2 FQGNSA. The ends lost 5 bases at V and 5 bases at J; junction bases unmatched: 7. This CDR3 comprises 15 residues. CDR3 in amino acids: CASSTGDRTNEKLFF. The CDR3 DNA sequence: TGTGCCAGCAGCACCGGGGACAGGACAAATGAAAAACTGTTTTTT.

The chain links TRBV19 to TRBJ1-3; D not certain. This CDR3 spans 12 amino acids. Between the trimmed V and J ends, which lost 3 bases and 3 bases, there was a span of 3 bases. The V gene's germline CDR1 is LNHDA and CDR2 SQIVND (reference sequence). The CDR3 nucleotides read TGTGCCAGTAGTATCGATGGAAACACCATATATTTT. Translated: CASSIDGNTIYF.

V usage is TRBV7-8 and J usage is TRBJ1-4; D is ambiguous. Germline CDR1 and CDR2: SGHVS and FQNEAQ. The CDR3 consists of 15 residues. V lost 2 bases and J lost 0, with 7 bases in between. The CDR3, as DNA: TGTGCCAGCAGCTTATTAGCAGCAACTAATGAAAAACTGTTTTTT. This translates into CASSLLAATNEKLFF.

The rearrangement links TRBV19 to TRBJ2-3; no firm D call. V was trimmed by 3 bases and J by 4 bases, leaving 5 bases between them. This CDR3 has 12 residues. Germline values: CDR1 LNHDA, CDR2 SQIVND (reference sequence). The CDR3 protein is CASSIPPDTQYF. DNA of the CDR3: TGTGCCAGTAGTATCCCCCCAGATACGCAGTATTTT.

This chain links TRBV7-9 with TRBJ1-4; a weak D match, TRBD1 (5 bases). The CDR3 contains 15 residues. V lost 3 bases to trimming and J lost 1 base, with 9 bases between them. Looked up from germline, CDR1 is SEHNR and CDR2 is FQNEAQ (reference sequence). As DNA, the CDR3 is TGTGCCAGCAGCTTTAGGGACGAAACTAATGAAAAACTGTTTTTT. This encodes CASSFRDETNEKLFF.

The chain couples TRBV6-2 or TRBV6-3 to TRBJ2-3, with D hard to call. Trimming pared 4 bases from V and 7 bases from J, leaving 3 bases between. CDR1 MNHEY and CDR2 SVGEGT come from the germline V gene. This CDR3 is 10 amino acids long. CDR3 nucleotides: TGTGCCAGCAGTTCTCATACGCAGTATTTT. This translates into CASSSHTQYF.

V gene TRBV10-2 combines with J gene TRBJ1-2, with TRBD1 matching 8 bases. Germline V lookup: CDR1 WSHSY, CDR2 SAAADI. CDR3 size: 14 residues. V lost 7 bases to trimming and J lost 4 bases; unmatched junction nucleotides: 8. CDR3 amino acids: CASNNGQGLYGYTF. The CDR3 nucleotides read TGCGCCAGCAATAACGGACAGGGCCTCTATGGCTACACCTTC.

The V call is TRBV24-1, the J call TRBJ2-3, with 9 bases aligning to TRBD1. Germline values: CDR1 KGHDR, CDR2 SFDVKD. This CDR3 is 16 amino acids long. The ends lost 3 bases at V and 1 base at J; junction bases unmatched: 4. CDR3 DNA: TGTGCCACCAGTGATCTACAGGGGGCCGGCACAGATACGCAGTATTTT. Residues: CATSDLQGAGTDTQYF.

This sequence joins TRBV6-1 and TRBJ2-5; D may correspond to TRBD1 or TRBD2 (5 bases each). This CDR3 comprises 14 residues. Per germline, CDR1 MNHNS and CDR2 SASEGT. The V end was cut by 2 bases, the J end by 7 bases, with 14 bases between. In DNA, the CDR3 is TGTGCCAGCAGTGAAAGTTTTCTTGGGGGGACCCAGTACTTC. Amino acids: CASSESFLGGTQYF.

Turning to this clone: Distinct nucleotide sequences in the sample also encode this CDR3. The chain links TRBV7-2 to TRBJ2-7; D not resolved. Between the trimmed V and J ends, which lost 2 bases and 0 bases, there was a span of 8 bases. Germline V gives CDR1 SGHTA, CDR2 FQGNSA. CDR3 length equals 14 residues. The CDR3 loop reads CASSLSQISYEQYF. The CDR3 DNA reads as TGTGCCAGCAGCTTAAGCCAGATCTCCTACGAGCAGTACTTC.

The sample holds many counts of this clone. The rearrangement joins TRBV6-6 to TRBJ1-4; TRBD1 matches 7 bases. The V gene end was trimmed by 2 bases and the J gene end by 4 bases; junction bases not matched to a gene: 7. CDR1 and CDR2 from the germline V gene are MNHNY and SVGAGI (reference sequence). CDR3 size: 16 residues. In nucleotides, the CDR3 is TGTGCCAGCAGTTACCCGAAGGGGGCCTTTAATGAAAAACTGTTTTTT. Protein: CASSYPKGAFNEKLFF.

The gene calls are TRBV6-6 and TRBJ1-4; TRBD1 is a possible D gene (6 bases). The CDR3 totals 16 residues. Germline CDR1 reads MNHNY; CDR2 reads SVGAGI (reference sequence). V lost 3 bases and J 3 bases, leaving 14 bases between the germline ends. DNA of the CDR3: TGTGCCAGCAGTTATGGGGGGCGAAGAGCTAATGAAAAACTGTTTTTT. This encodes CASSYGGRRANEKLFF.

The gene calls are TRBV14 and TRBJ2-2; D call uncertain. This CDR3 region has 14 residues. V lost 2 bases, J lost 3 bases, and 7 bases lay in between. CDR1 is SGHDN and CDR2 is FVKESK in the germline V gene. The CDR3 protein is CASSQRWDTGELFF. The DNA of the CDR3 is TGTGCCAGCAGCCAAAGGTGGGACACCGGGGAGCTGTTTTTT.

This chain connects TRBV3-1 (or the pseudogene TRBV3-2) to TRBJ1-1; no clear D gene. The CDR3 runs 13 residues. CDR1 is LGHDT and CDR2 is YNNKEL in the germline V gene (reference sequence). V was cut by 3 bases and J by 5 bases, with 10 bases left in between. The CDR3 spells CASSQGIRTEAFF. The CDR3 region has the DNA TGTGCCAGCAGCCAGGGAATTCGGACTGAAGCTTTCTTT.